A selection of T cell receptor beta chains follows, all from one sample in a study of patients and donors after allogeneic stem cell transplantation. TCRdb recomputed calls from the RT-PCR reads with MiXCR, one row per CDR3 protein. The data show about 200,000 distinct CDR3 sequences, with roughly two fifths seen just once and roughly 10% held by the top ten. Sequenced input: blood, either unsorted or a sorted T cell fraction (not recorded which). The receptors here all came from a human donor who was either an allogeneic HSCT recipient or a stem cell or donor lymphocyte infusion donor (not recorded which). It is not recorded whose cells these are; they may come from a transplant donor. Both conserved end residues are trimmed from each CDR3.

length: 8; V: TRBV20-1; CDR3: SAARETQY
length: 13; V: TRBV5-5; CDR3: ASSLVSSYNSPLH
length: 12; V: TRBV10-3; CDR3: AISGGTGVNEQF
length: 11; V: TRBV4-3; CDR3: ASSQVGARGYT
length: 12; V: TRBV12-3/TRBV12-4; CDR3: ASSSGQGFSPLH
length: 13; V: TRBV9; CDR3: ASSVIQLWGSPLH
length: 11; V: TRBV12-3/TRBV12-4; CDR3: ASSYDRDQPQH
length: 13; V: TRBV4-3; CDR3: ASTTQALPGFGYT
length: 11; V: TRBV7-9; CDR3: ASRRLKDGELF
length: 11; V: TRBV4-1; CDR3: ASSQPTIRPQH
length: 12; V: TRBV29-1; CDR3: SVGLNLRDTEAF
length: 13; V: TRBV27; CDR3: ASRTGGVSNQPQH
length: 8; V: TRBV12-3/TRBV12-4; CDR3: ASRGTALH
length: 11; V: TRBV4-3; CDR3: ASSHLDRAEQY
length: 12; V: TRBV20-1; CDR3: SARATPPRAEAF
length: 11; V: TRBV5-1; CDR3: ASSFAGSTEAF
length: 8; V: TRBV20-1; CDR3: QRGEKGYT
length: 12; V: TRBV5-5; CDR3: ASSLEVGVYGYT
length: 10; V: TRBV27; CDR3: ASSPQGYEQF
length: 11; V: TRBV12-3/TRBV12-4; CDR3: ASSPTRPYGYT
length: 14; V: TRBV3-1; CDR3: ASSRIMTGNTGELF
length: 13; V: TRBV10-3; CDR3: AIRVPFSSNTEAF
length: 9; V: TRBV29-1; CDR3: SVELSDEQY
length: 10; V: TRBV12-3/TRBV12-4; CDR3: ASRLRGDTQY
length: 11; V: TRBV15; CDR3: ATSREVTGELF
length: 14; V: TRBV7-6; CDR3: ASSLAGGRGTGELF
length: 13; V: TRBV27; CDR3: ASAAYGGHQETQY
length: 10; V: TRBV20-1; CDR3: SARQNTGELF
length: 12; V: TRBV5-1; CDR3: ASSLAQAVETQY
length: 12; V: TRBV12-3/TRBV12-4; CDR3: ASSFGGAATEAF
length: 12; V: TRBV20-1; CDR3: SASSDLNTDTQY
length: 12; V: TRBV29-1; CDR3: SVDDGNLVYGYT
length: 10; V: TRBV29-1; CDR3: SVETLTVEAF
length: 11; V: TRBV6-5; CDR3: ASSYGGVTGYT
length: 17; V: TRBV4-3; CDR3: ASSQVGVSTSGAYNEQF
length: 12; V: TRBV20-1; CDR3: SAPGRGQSYEQY
length: 12; V: TRBV18; CDR3: ASSPGTSGSEQY